Presented here are 28 T cell receptor beta chains from one specimen sequenced in a study of blood T cell repertoires in COVID-19. TCRdb's table, derived via immunoSEQ multiplex PCR, lists solely in-frame clones and lacks some. Of more than 200,000 clones in the sample, around 90% were seen once. Sequencing was done on a sample of peripheral blood. The receptors derive from a man between 65 and 85 years old with acute or convalescent COVID-19.

The chain is built from TRBV4-1 and TRBJ2-1; possible D gene TRBD2, 5 bases. Per germline, CDR1 MGHRA and CDR2 YSYEKL. Trimming removed 0 bases at V and 8 bases at J, with 14 bases between. The CDR3 runs to 15 residues. CDR3 residues: CASSQERRSRYEQFF. CDR3 in DNA: TGCGCCAGCAGCCAAGAAAGGAGGTCGAGGTATGAGCAGTTCTTC.

The CDR3 DNA sequence: TGTGCTAGTGGGCCCCCGACTAGCGGGAGGGCCTCCGGGGAGCTGTTTTTT. This codes for CASGPPTSGRASGELFF. J is TRBJ2-2 and V is TRBV12-5; 14 bases line up with TRBD2. CDR3 length equals 17 residues. Trimming took 6 bases from V and 6 from J; bases not matched to a gene: 9. Germline V CDR1 and CDR2: LGHNT, FRNRAP.

The V and J genes are TRBV4-2 and TRBJ1-4; D unclear. V shed 6 bases and J shed 0 bases, with 8 bases lying between them. Germline V gene lookup returns CDR1 LGHNA and CDR2 YNFKEQ. The CDR3 consists of 14 residues. CDR3 protein: CASSSDTTNEKLFF. CDR3 sequence (DNA): TGTGCCAGCAGTTCCGACACAACTAATGAAAAACTGTTTTTT.

This clone has just a few counts. V gene TRBV7-3 combines with J gene TRBJ2-2; maybe TRBD1 (6 bases). The germline V gene has CDR1 SGHTA and CDR2 FQGTGA. V was trimmed by 5 bases and J by 0 bases, leaving 7 bases between them. The CDR3 totals 14 residues. CDR3 nucleotide sequence: TGTGCCAGCAGCGCAGGGGCGAACACCGGGGAGCTGTTTTTT. As protein: CASSAGANTGELFF.

This chain joins TRBV3-1 (or the pseudogene TRBV3-2) and TRBJ2-7, with 10 bases lining up with TRBD2. Germline values: CDR1 LGHDT, CDR2 YNNKEL (reference sequence). With 3 bases clipped from V and 2 bases from J, the junction kept 13 bases outside the gene matches. The CDR3 length is 18 residues. The CDR3 DNA sequence: TGTGCCAGCAGCCAGTTGGACCCTCGGACTAGCGGAACCTACGAGCAGTACTTC. This codes for CASSQLDPRTSGTYEQYF.

The genes are TRBV5-1 and TRBJ1-1; D is possibly TRBD1 (6 bases). Trimming pared 3 bases from V and 10 bases from J, leaving 19 bases between. This CDR3 has 14 residues. Germline CDR1 and CDR2: SGHRS and YFSETQ. This CDR3 reads CASSSNRVPVRAFF. The DNA for the CDR3 is TGCGCCAGCAGCTCTAACAGGGTCCCAGTACGAGCTTTCTTT.

The J gene is TRBJ2-3, the V gene TRBV4-2; 7 bases fit TRBD2. From germline, CDR1 is LGHNA and CDR2 YNFKEQ. The length of the CDR3 is 15 residues. Trimming cost V 0 bases and J 2 bases; bases outside gene matches: 2. This chain's CDR3 is CASSQEGGTTDTQYF. DNA for the CDR3: TGTGCCAGCAGCCAAGAGGGGGGGACCACAGATACGCAGTATTTT.

The chain uses TRBV7-8 and TRBJ1-2; possible D gene TRBD1, 5 bases. This CDR3 contains 15 residues. Trimming shortened V by 3 bases and J by 1 base, and 12 bases separated the two germline ends. Germline CDR1 SGHVS, CDR2 FQNEAQ. This chain's CDR3 is CASSLGGVDNYGYTF. CDR3 sequence (DNA): TGTGCCAGCAGCTTGGGAGGGGTAGATAACTATGGCTACACCTTC.

The chain uses TRBV4-2 and TRBJ2-1, with D tentatively TRBD2 (5 bases). The CDR3 contains 15 residues. CDR1 LGHNA and CDR2 YNFKEQ come from the germline V gene. V lost 4 bases, J lost 6 bases, and 16 bases lay in between. The CDR3 DNA reads as TGTGCCAGCAGCCCCCTCCCGGGGAACACCAATGAGCAGTTCTTC. Its translation: CASSPLPGNTNEQFF.

This chain uses TRBV7-9 with TRBJ2-7; D is perhaps TRBD1 (5 bases). The germline CDR1 and CDR2 sequences are SEHNR and FQNEAQ (reference sequence). This CDR3 has 14 residues. The V gene lost 3 bases and the J gene lost 7 bases, with 16 bases spanning the gap. The chain's CDR3 is CASSLTAPGGEQYF. Here the CDR3 DNA reads TGTGCCAGCAGCTTGACAGCCCCGGGTGGGGAGCAGTACTTC.

The chain joins TRBV6-5 to TRBJ1-2, with 9 bases aligning to TRBD1. The CDR3 covers 14 residues. V lost 2 bases, J lost 7 bases, and 5 bases stayed unmatched. CDR1 is MNHEY and CDR2 is SVGAGI in the germline V gene. The CDR3 DNA reads TGTGCCAGCAGTTACACACAGGGGGCGCGTGGCTACACCTTC. Amino acids: CASSYTQGARGYTF.

This chain joins TRBV5-1 and TRBJ1-1, with TRBD1 matching 8 bases. The J segment lost 5 bases and the V segment lost 2 bases, leaving 11 bases of the junction unmatched. Germline V gene sequence: CDR1 SGHRS, CDR2 YFSETQ. The CDR3 runs to 16 residues. Here the CDR3 DNA reads TGCGCCAGCAGCTTAGTGTCAGGGGGCTTTGGAACTGAAGCTTTCTTT. Its translation: CASSLVSGGFGTEAFF.

This clone was detected once. The genes are TRBV18 and TRBJ2-5, with D unresolved. Germline CDR1 KGHSH, CDR2 LQKENI. Trimming shortened V by 0 bases and J by 5 bases, and 7 bases separated the two germline ends. This CDR3 is built from 13 residues. CDR3 sequence (DNA): TGTGCCAGCTCACCACCGTCCGGGGAGACCCAGTACTTC. It specifies CASSPPSGETQYF.

This clone was observed a handful of times. The chain carries TRBV19 and TRBJ2-3, with 9 bases that match TRBD2. The CDR3 has 13 residues. Trimming cost V 9 bases and J 1 base; bases outside gene matches: 2. Germline V gene data show CDR1 as LNHDA and CDR2 as SQIVND (reference sequence). The CDR3 DNA reads as TGTGCCAGCAGACTAGCGGGCACAGATACGCAGTATTTT. This sequence encodes CASRLAGTDTQYF. Full variable domain (missing parts from reference TRBV19 and TRBJ2-3): DGGITQSPKYLFRKEGQNVTLSCEQNLNHDAMYWYRQDPGQGLRLIYYSQIVNDFQKGDIAEGYSVSREKKESFPLTVTSAQKNPTAFYLCASRLAGTDTQYFGPGTRLTVL.

J is TRBJ2-3 and V is TRBV3-1 (or the pseudogene TRBV3-2), with D maybe TRBD2 (6 bases). Germline CDR1 is LGHDT and CDR2 is YNNKEL (reference sequence). The CDR3 loop spans 15 amino acids. Trimming removed 4 bases from V and 2 bases from J, with 13 bases in between. CDR3 nucleotide sequence: TGTGCCAGCAGCCCCATGGGCGGGATCACAGATACGCAGTATTTT. Protein: CASSPMGGITDTQYF.

The chain combines TRBV4-2 with TRBJ1-5, with 9 bases identical to TRBD1. Germline CDR1 LGHNA, CDR2 YNFKEQ. The CDR3 runs to 16 residues. J gave up 4 bases and V 1 base, and 5 bases lay outside the gene matches. This chain's CDR3 is CASSQGDRAVNQPQHF. Written as DNA, the CDR3 is TGTGCCAGCAGCCAAGGGGACAGGGCCGTTAATCAGCCCCAGCATTTT.

This clone appeared a single time. V usage is TRBV2 and J usage is TRBJ2-1; 8 bases fit TRBD2. V was clipped by 3 bases and J by 14 bases; unmatched bases: 6. Germline V gives CDR1 SNHLY, CDR2 FYNNEI. The CDR3 is made up of 12 amino acids. The CDR3: CASSDLGRAEFF. As DNA, the CDR3 is TGTGCCAGCAGTGATCTCGGGAGGGCTGAGTTCTTC. Full variable domain (missing parts from reference TRBV2 and TRBJ2-1): EPEVTQTPSHQVTQMGQEVILRCVPISNHLYFYWYRQILGQKVEFLVSFYNNEISEKSEIFDDQFSVERPDGSNFTLKIRSTKLEDSAMYFCASSDLGRAEFFGPGTRLTVL.

The chain links TRBV28 to TRBJ2-3; 8 bases agree with TRBD2. The junction had 7 bases not matched to a gene; V was cut back by 2 bases and J by 3 bases. The V gene's germline CDR1 is MDHEN and CDR2 SYDVKM. This CDR3 comprises 16 residues. The CDR3 DNA follows: TGTGCCAGCAGTTTAGTGGCGGGAGGAGGAACAGATACGCAGTATTTT. Translating it yields CASSLVAGGGTDTQYF.

The chain recombines TRBV5-1 with TRBJ2-5, with TRBD1 identical over 9 bases. V dropped 6 bases and J dropped 4; count of bases not matched to a gene: 4. The CDR3 has 13 residues. CDR1 is SGHRS, CDR2 YFSETQ, per germline. Here the CDR3 DNA reads TGCGCCAGCACCCTACAGGGGGCAGAGACCCAGTACTTC. Translating it yields CASTLQGAETQYF.

The genes are TRBV7-2 and TRBJ2-2; D may be TRBD2 (6 bases). Germline V gene lookup returns CDR1 SGHTA and CDR2 FQGNSA. This CDR3 is built from 15 residues. V lost 3 bases and J 5 bases, leaving 13 bases between the germline ends. CDR3 loop: CASSLGGTRTGELFF. CDR3 in DNA: TGTGCCAGCAGCTTGGGAGGCACGAGGACCGGGGAGCTGTTTTTT. Full variable domain (rest looked up from reference TRBV7-2 and TRBJ2-2): GAGVSQSPSNKVTEKGKDVELRCDPISGHTALYWYRQSLGQGLEFLIYFQGNSAPDKSGLPSDRFSAERTGGSVSTLTIQRTQQEDSAVYLCASSLGGTRTGELFFGEGSRLTVL.

The chain combines TRBV5-1 with TRBJ2-5; the match to TRBD2 covers 13 bases. Germline loops: CDR1 SGHRS, CDR2 YFSETQ. The CDR3 consists of 15 residues. After removal of 2 bases from V and 4 bases from J, the junction contained 2 bases not matched to a gene. In DNA form, the CDR3 reads TGCGCCAGCAGCTTCACTAGCGGGAGGGGAGAGACCCAGTACTTC. Translation gives CASSFTSGRGETQYF.

The chain links TRBV9 to TRBJ2-1; 10 bases align to TRBD2. After removal of 0 bases from V and 5 bases from J, the junction contained 2 bases not matched to a gene. The germline gives CDR1 SGDLS, CDR2 YYNGEE. There are 15 residues in the CDR3. CDR3 sequence reads: CASSVASGSDNEQFF. Written as DNA, the CDR3 is TGTGCCAGCAGCGTAGCTAGCGGGAGCGACAATGAGCAGTTCTTC.

The chain has TRBV4-1 and TRBJ2-7; D is ambiguous. Germline V CDR1 and CDR2: MGHRA, YSYEKL. This CDR3 has 15 residues. Trimming pared 0 bases from V and 6 bases from J, leaving 15 bases between. CDR3 loop: CASSQDGLRNREQYF. The CDR3, as DNA: TGCGCCAGCAGCCAAGATGGTCTTAGAAATCGCGAGCAGTACTTC.

This clone was seen only a few times. Written as DNA, the CDR3 is TGTGCCAGCGGAAGGGGGACAGAAAAAAGCCCCTACGAGCAGTACTTC. Translated, it gives CASGRGTEKSPYEQYF. The chain carries TRBV27 and TRBJ2-7; TRBD1 agrees at 7 bases. Germline V CDR1 and CDR2: MNHEY, SMNVEV (reference sequence). The CDR3 loop spans 16 amino acids. V was clipped by 8 bases and J by 2 bases; unmatched bases: 15.

For the CDR3, the DNA is TGCGCCAGCAGCTTGGAGAGGGCCAGCTATGGCTACACCTTC. Its translation: CASSLERASYGYTF. The chain combines TRBV5-1 with TRBJ1-2; D remains ambiguous. Germline V gives CDR1 SGHRS, CDR2 YFSETQ. The CDR3 has 14 amino acids. The V gene lost 0 bases and the J gene lost 4 bases, with 10 bases spanning the gap.

This chain connects TRBV5-1 to TRBJ2-1; D might be TRBD2 (6 bases). Germline loops: CDR1 SGHRS, CDR2 YFSETQ. The CDR3 loop spans 15 amino acids. Trimming cost V 4 bases and J 4 bases, with 15 bases left between them. CDR3: CASSPDSGSYNEQFF. The CDR3 DNA reads TGCGCCAGCAGCCCTGACAGCGGGTCTTACAATGAGCAGTTCTTC. Full variable domain (remainder filled in from reference TRBV5-1 and TRBJ2-1): KAGVTQTPRYLIKTRGQQVTLSCSPISGHRSVSWYQQTPGQGLQFLFEYFSETQRNKGNFPGRFSGRQFSNSRSEMNVSTLELGDSALYLCASSPDSGSYNEQFFGPGTRLTVL.

V usage is TRBV7-3 and J usage is TRBJ2-2; D gene ambiguous. Germline CDR1 is SGHTA and CDR2 is FQGTGA. Trimming stripped 3 bases from V and 1 base from J, with 12 bases between. The CDR3 covers 16 residues. The CDR3 DNA reads TGTGCCAGCAGCTTCCTCGGTCCCGTGAACACCGGGGAGCTGTTTTTT. Encoded protein: CASSFLGPVNTGELFF.

The V call is TRBV19, the J call TRBJ1-5; D gene unclear. V was clipped by 3 bases and J by 5 bases, with 8 bases between them. Germline V gene sequence: CDR1 LNHDA, CDR2 SQIVND (reference sequence). This CDR3 has 13 amino acids. The CDR3 DNA sequence: TGTGCCAGTAGTATTCCCGTTTATCAGCCCCAGCATTTT. This translates into CASSIPVYQPQHF.